The 5 T cell receptor beta chains listed next were all sequenced from one sample in a study of vaccination and CD4 T cells after COVID-19. The antigens these receptors bind are not known. Documented time point: late sampling 161 to 241 days after vaccination in three convalescent patients. As for treatment: approximately nine-day PBMC culture with coronavirus spike peptide pools or control peptides (ViraFEST assay). The assay that was used to sequence DNA from cultured CD4+ T cells was the Oncomine TCR Beta short-read assay. TCRdb called the PCR reads again in MiXCR, with one record for every CDR3 protein. Among 17,000 or so distinct CDR3 sequences listed, approximately 50% were seen once. Sequencing used CD4+ T cells from blood, cultured in vitro, obtained about 7 months after SARS-CoV-2 vaccination. The source of these receptors is a human donor who had recovered from COVID-19.

For this clonotype: Compared with germline, one end of the junction differs, possibly owing to a read error. V usage is TRBV7-7 and J usage is TRBJ2-7; 11 bases match TRBD2. The closer fit of TRBJ2-5 to the DNA end suggests the J call may be wrong. Germline assignment: CDR1 SSHAT and CDR2 FNYEAQ (reference sequence). This CDR3 is 16 amino acids long. The CDR3 region is CASSSASGGSVETQYF. In nucleotides, the CDR3 is TGTGCTAGCAGCTCCGCTAGCGGGGGGTCCGTGGAGACCCAGTACTTC.

The V and J genes are TRBV7-2 and TRBJ2-7, with 9 bases aligning to TRBD2. With V trimmed by 6 bases and J by 2 bases, 8 bases remained unmatched. CDR3 length equals 15 residues. CDR1 is SGHTA, CDR2 FQGNSA, per germline. The CDR3 protein is CASSRRLAAPYEQYF. As DNA, the CDR3 is TGTGCCAGCAGTCGCAGACTAGCGGCCCCCTACGAGCAGTACTTC.

By share, this clonotype counts as medium-sized (0.01 to 0.1%). This chain joins TRBV10-3 and TRBJ1-2; D may be TRBD1 (6 bases). There are 15 residues in the CDR3. Germline V gene sequence: CDR1 ENHRY, CDR2 SYGVKD. V shed 6 bases and J shed 5 bases, with 19 bases lying between them. CDR3 DNA sequence: TGTGCCATCAGGGATGGGGGCCTAGGGGGATATGGCTACACCTTC. This translates into CAIRDGGLGGYGYTF.

The chain links TRBV6-1 to TRBJ2-1, with 13 bases identical to TRBD2. Germline CDR1 MNHNS, CDR2 SASEGT. Trimming removed 6 bases from V and 4 bases from J; junction bases left unmatched: 3. This CDR3 spans 15 amino acids. The chain's CDR3 is CASRSGLAGYNEQFF. CDR3 nucleotide sequence: TGTGCCAGCAGGTCGGGACTAGCGGGGTACAATGAGCAGTTCTTC.

The CDR3 reads CASSLNLRTGVDGYTF. In DNA form, the CDR3 reads TGCGCCAGCAGCCTAAATCTCCGTACAGGGGTGGATGGCTACACCTTC. The J gene is TRBJ1-2, the V gene TRBV4-1, with 7 bases identical to TRBD1. The CDR3 runs 16 residues. Germline CDR1 is MGHRA and CDR2 is YSYEKL. Trimming at V came to 4 bases and at J to 6 bases, leaving 14 bases not matched to a gene.